The 28 T cell receptor beta chains given below trace back to one sample, sequenced in a study of shared clonotypes between healthy human individuals. Sequencing was performed with immunoSEQ multiplex PCR; in TCRdb, only in-frame clones are kept and a portion is missing. This sample has around 1.4 million clones, with 98% found just once. Source material: naive CD4+ T cells sorted from blood. Documented subset: CD45RA+ positively selected. Source of these receptors: a young man in good health.

The genes are TRBV13 and TRBJ2-7; D gene unclear. The CDR3 loop spans 11 amino acids. Looked up from germline, CDR1 is PRHDT and CDR2 is FYEKMQ (reference sequence). The ends were cut back, 6 bases at V and 3 bases at J, with 6 bases in the middle. CDR3 sequence: CASSQRYEQYF. For the CDR3, the DNA is TGTGCCAGCAGTCAACGCTACGAGCAGTACTTC.

The chain joins TRBV6-1 to TRBJ2-5, with a possible D match to TRBD1 (6 bases). Germline values: CDR1 MNHNS, CDR2 SASEGT. The CDR3 has 13 amino acids. Between the trimmed V and J ends, which lost 5 bases and 4 bases, there was a span of 11 bases. The CDR3 DNA is TGTGCCAGCAGTCCCAGACAGGCAGAGACCCAGTACTTC. Protein: CASSPRQAETQYF.

The rearrangement joins TRBV28 to TRBJ2-7; possibly TRBD1 or TRBD2 for D (5 bases each). Per germline, CDR1 MDHEN and CDR2 SYDVKM. Trimming took 6 bases from V and 1 from J, leaving 16 bases between them. This CDR3 is built from 15 residues. The CDR3 nucleotides are TGTGCCAGCAGCTTAACCGGGACGGCTTCCTACGAGCAGTACTTC. It yields the protein CASSLTGTASYEQYF.

The chain combines TRBV27 with TRBJ2-7, with TRBD2 matching over 7 bases. In germline, CDR1 is MNHEY, CDR2 SMNVEV (reference sequence). This CDR3 is 13 amino acids long. J gave up 2 bases and V 3 bases, and 1 base lay outside the gene matches. Here the CDR3 DNA reads TGTGCCAGCAGTTTTCGGGGGGCCTACGAGCAGTACTTC. This codes for CASSFRGAYEQYF.

The chain has TRBV4-1 and TRBJ2-7; 7 bases align to TRBD1. This CDR3 is built from 15 residues. Looked up from germline, CDR1 is MGHRA and CDR2 is YSYEKL. With V trimmed by 3 bases and J by 3 bases, 8 bases remained unmatched. In DNA, the CDR3 is TGCGCCAGCAGCCAGGTCCCGGGACAGATCTACGAGCAGTACTTC. Encoded protein: CASSQVPGQIYEQYF.

The CDR3 here is CASSPQDSTSGDGYTF. As DNA, the CDR3 is TGTGCCAGCAGCCCACAGGACAGTACAAGTGGGGATGGCTACACCTTC. V gene TRBV7-8 combines with J gene TRBJ1-2; D might be TRBD1 (6 bases). With 5 bases removed from V and 6 bases from J, the gap between germline ends came to 22 bases. The CDR3 has 16 residues. Per the germline V gene, CDR1 is SGHVS and CDR2 is FQNEAQ.

The rearrangement uses TRBV7-6 and TRBJ1-4; D is perhaps TRBD1 (6 bases). Germline CDR1 reads SGHVS; CDR2 reads FNYEAQ. The V end lost 0 bases, the J end lost 7 bases, and 21 bases lay between the germline ends. This CDR3 spans 18 amino acids. The CDR3 spells CASSLARDTGGRVEKLFF. The CDR3 DNA reads as TGTGCCAGCAGCTTAGCCCGGGACACTGGGGGGCGGGTTGAAAAACTGTTTTTT.

V usage is TRBV28 and J usage is TRBJ1-1, with TRBD1 as a possible D gene (5 bases). This CDR3 has 14 amino acids. In germline, CDR1 is MDHEN, CDR2 SYDVKM. The V gene lost 6 bases and the J gene lost 4 bases, with 15 bases spanning the gap. This chain's CDR3 is CASRRGGRGTEAFF. The CDR3 region has the DNA TGTGCCAGCAGGAGGGGTGGTCGGGGCACTGAAGCTTTCTTT.

This chain joins TRBV6-5 and TRBJ1-1, with 7 bases lining up with TRBD1. This CDR3 is 13 amino acids long. The trim removed 7 bases at V and 2 bases at J, leaving 4 bases unmatched. The germline CDR1 and CDR2 sequences are MNHEY and SVGAGI. The CDR3 region is CASNRDSNTEAFF. For the CDR3, the DNA is TGTGCCAGCAACCGGGACAGCAACACTGAAGCTTTCTTT.

The V gene is TRBV2, the J gene TRBJ2-5, with a possible D match to TRBD2 (6 bases). Germline CDR1 reads SNHLY; CDR2 reads FYNNEI. Trimming removed 10 bases at V and 5 bases at J, with 14 bases between. The CDR3 is 12 amino acids. CDR3 DNA sequence: TGTGCCACCTCTAGCGAGTCGGAGACCCAGTACTTC. This translates into CATSSESETQYF.

The gene calls are TRBV7-7 and TRBJ2-1, with 8 bases lining up with TRBD1. The CDR3 extends over 16 amino acids. Germline CDR1 is SSHAT and CDR2 is FNYEAQ (reference sequence). V lost 6 bases to trimming and J lost 7 bases; unmatched junction nucleotides: 14. The CDR3 protein is CASSRIDRGYWNEQFF. The CDR3, as DNA: TGTGCCAGCAGTCGAATAGACAGGGGCTACTGGAATGAGCAGTTCTTC.

V is TRBV9 and J is TRBJ2-5; a weak D match, TRBD1 (5 bases). Germline CDR1 and CDR2: SGDLS and YYNGEE. The V and J ends lost 4 bases and 2 bases respectively, with 15 bases between them. The CDR3 runs to 15 residues. CDR3 nucleotide sequence: TGTGCCAGCAGCCCCGGACACTTGGGGCAAGAGACCCAGTACTTC. Translating it yields CASSPGHLGQETQYF.

Notes on this clone: At the DNA level, this CDR3 is encoded by other sequences in the same sample as well. This chain's CDR3 is CASSPGQGPYEQYF. The CDR3 DNA sequence: TGTGCCAGCTCACCCGGACAGGGGCCCTACGAGCAGTACTTC. This chain connects TRBV18 to TRBJ2-7, with 9 positions matching TRBD1. CDR3 length: 14 residues. Per germline, CDR1 KGHSH and CDR2 LQKENI. J was trimmed by 2 bases and V by 3 bases; bases with no gene match: 2.

This sequence joins TRBV28 and TRBJ1-1, with TRBD1 matching over 7 bases. The CDR3 length is 12 residues. V shed 9 bases and J 4 bases; nucleotides not matched to a gene: 5. CDR1 is MDHEN, CDR2 SYDVKM, per germline. The CDR3 loop is CASLQGITEAFF. In DNA form, the CDR3 reads TGTGCCAGTTTACAGGGGATCACTGAAGCTTTCTTT.

The rearrangement joins TRBV5-5 to TRBJ2-1; D is uncertain. The CDR3 extends over 14 amino acids. Looked up from germline, CDR1 is SGHKS and CDR2 is YYEKEE (reference sequence). Trimming shortened V by 2 bases and J by 0 bases, and 6 bases separated the two germline ends. The CDR3 region is CASSLPPSYNEQFF. In DNA form, the CDR3 reads TGTGCCAGCAGCTTACCTCCCTCCTACAATGAGCAGTTCTTC.

V usage is TRBV18 and J usage is TRBJ2-6; D gene unclear. CDR1 KGHSH and CDR2 LQKENI come from the germline V gene. The germline V and J ends were trimmed by 5 bases and 1 base, with 6 bases remaining between them. This CDR3 is built from 14 residues. The CDR3 DNA reads as TGTGCCAGCTCAATAGGGTCTGGGGCCAACGTCCTGACTTTC. Protein product: CASSIGSGANVLTF. Based on the CDR3 plus reference TRBV18 and TRBJ2-6, the full variable domain is NAGVMQNPRHLVRRRGQEARLRCSPMKGHSHVYWYRQLPEEGLKFMVYLQKENIIDESGMPKERFSAEFPKEGPSILRIQQVVRGDSAAYFCASSIGSGANVLTFGAGSRLTVL.

The V and J genes are TRBV6-5 and TRBJ2-3, with a weak D call TRBD1 (6 bases). The germline gives CDR1 MNHEY, CDR2 SVGAGI. V dropped 6 bases and J dropped 0 bases, with 13 bases sitting between them. The CDR3 has 15 residues. This CDR3 reads CASRLQGSSTDTQYF. In DNA, the CDR3 is TGTGCCAGCAGACTCCAGGGGTCTAGCACAGATACGCAGTATTTT.

This sequence joins TRBV27 and TRBJ2-7, with D tentatively TRBD2 (5 bases). The germline V gene has CDR1 MNHEY and CDR2 SMNVEV (reference sequence). V lost 3 bases to trimming and J lost 0 bases, with 6 bases between them. The CDR3 is made up of 13 amino acids. CDR3 bases: TGTGCCAGCAGTTTTACTAGCTCCTACGAGCAGTACTTC. Its protein product is CASSFTSSYEQYF.

The J gene is TRBJ2-1, the V gene TRBV18, with D possibly matching TRBD2 (6 bases). The length of the CDR3 is 15 residues. Trimming pared 2 bases from V and 7 bases from J, leaving 15 bases between. Germline V lookup: CDR1 KGHSH, CDR2 LQKENI. CDR3 in DNA: TGTGCCAGCTCACCAGTTGTGCGGAGGGTTAATGAGCAGTTCTTC. It codes for CASSPVVRRVNEQFF.

The chain is built from TRBV7-4 and TRBJ2-7; D is possibly TRBD2 (5 bases). V lost 1 base to trimming and J lost 1 base, with 11 bases between them. Germline V CDR1 and CDR2: SGHVT, SQSDAQ. This CDR3 region has 15 residues. CDR3 sequence: CASSLVLALSYEQYF. The CDR3 DNA follows: TGTGCCAGCAGCTTAGTCCTAGCTTTGTCCTACGAGCAGTACTTC.

J is TRBJ2-3 and V is TRBV2; D could derive from TRBD1 or TRBD2 (5 bases each). The CDR3 is 14 amino acids. The V and J ends lost 5 bases and 2 bases respectively, with 11 bases between them. CDR1 and CDR2 (germline): SNHLY, FYNNEI. The CDR3 DNA sequence: TGTGCCAGCAGTCGTATCGGGACCACAGATACGCAGTATTTT. Translation: CASSRIGTTDTQYF.

This clone is a singleton in its sample. The chain employs TRBV7-2 and TRBJ2-1; 7 nucleotides agree with TRBD2. CDR3 length: 16 amino acids. Germline V gives CDR1 SGHTA, CDR2 FQGNSA. The V segment lost 5 bases and the J segment 8 bases; nucleotides outside the gene matches: 15. The CDR3 nucleotides are TGTGCCAGCAGCGCCCCCCCGGGGGGAGAAAAGGATGAGCAGTTCTTC. This encodes CASSAPPGGEKDEQFF.

The chain employs TRBV2 and TRBJ2-7; 11 nucleotides align to TRBD2. This CDR3 spans 12 amino acids. Looked up from germline, CDR1 is SNHLY and CDR2 is FYNNEI. The CDR3 loop is CATSGDSYEQYF. CDR3 coding DNA: TGTGCGACTAGCGGGGATTCCTACGAGCAGTACTTC.

V is TRBV9 and J is TRBJ2-1; possibly TRBD1 or TRBD2 for D (5 bases each). The V end was cut by 3 bases, the J end by 0 bases, with 13 bases between. Germline V gene lookup returns CDR1 SGDLS and CDR2 YYNGEE. There are 16 residues in the CDR3. The CDR3: CASSESPGSSYNEQFF. CDR3 DNA sequence: TGTGCCAGCAGCGAAAGCCCAGGGAGCTCCTACAATGAGCAGTTCTTC.

The chain combines TRBV6-5 with TRBJ2-1, with 9 bases fitting TRBD1. Looked up from germline, CDR1 is MNHEY and CDR2 is SVGAGI. With 8 bases clipped from V and 4 bases from J, the junction kept 3 bases outside the gene matches. This CDR3 is built from 13 residues. In nucleotides, the CDR3 is TGTGCCAGCGCGGGACAGGGTTACAATGAGCAGTTCTTC. As protein: CASAGQGYNEQFF.

V is TRBV28 and J is TRBJ2-7; D gene unclear. Germline loops: CDR1 MDHEN, CDR2 SYDVKM. The length of the CDR3 is 17 residues. Trimming stripped 3 bases from V and 7 bases from J, with 25 bases between. The CDR3 DNA is TGTGCCAGCAGTTTTATAGGGCCAACGGGCCCCAAATGGGAGCAGTACTTC. Translation: CASSFIGPTGPKWEQYF.

This rearrangement joins TRBV5-4 to TRBJ1-1; possible D gene TRBD1, 5 bases. This CDR3 spans 14 amino acids. V was shortened by 0 bases and J by 4 bases, with 10 bases between the two germline ends. Germline V gene data show CDR1 as SGHNT and CDR2 as YYREEE (reference sequence). The CDR3 loop reads CASSLGRVSTEAFF. CDR3 nucleotides: TGTGCCAGCAGCTTGGGCAGGGTTAGCACTGAAGCTTTCTTT.

The gene calls are TRBV5-1 and TRBJ2-7; D is ambiguous. Germline V gives CDR1 SGHRS, CDR2 YFSETQ. Trimming removed 0 bases at V and 2 bases at J, with 9 bases between. The CDR3 spans 14 residues. The CDR3 region has the DNA TGCGCCAGCAGCTTGGCGAGCACCACCTACGAGCAGTACTTC. Its protein is CASSLASTTYEQYF.